This T cell receptor (beta chain) derives from a study of blood T cells in healthy people across ages. General study points: Estimates of diversity drawn from one million T cells were considered underestimates. The recorded TCR beta diversity per million T cells decreased in a roughly linear manner with age.

Concerning this clonotype itself: Its antigen is not known.

A J-beta primer mix and a sample-barcoded 5' primer were used in a second PCR of about 7 to 11 cycles. Each cDNA molecule was tagged by a template-switch adaptor with 12 random nucleotides. TCRdb re-analysed the 5' RACE reads in MiXCR, keeping a single row per CDR3 protein. Here the sample spans around 990,000 distinct CDR3 sequences, 30% to 40% being singletons. Germline loops: CDR1 MNHNY, CDR2 SVGAGI (reference sequence). V was pared by 5 bases and J by 8 bases, with 12 bases between. CDR3 length: 13 amino acids. This chain uses TRBV6-6 with TRBJ1-4, with D perhaps TRBD1 (6 bases). The sample taken for sequencing was blood. The receptor comes from a man younger than 35 in good health. The CDR3 nucleotides are TGTGCCAGCAGTGACAGGCCTTTAGAAAAACTGTTTTTT. The encoded protein is CASSDRPLEKLFF.